These 8 T cell receptor beta chains were sequenced from one sample in a study of CD8 T cells in Susac syndrome. The authors reverse transcribed roughly 0.5 to 1 ug RNA with random hexamers. Each CDR3 protein is one row after TCRdb ran MiXCR on the immunoSEQ multiplex PCR reads. Here the sample spans hundreds of thousands of distinct CDR3 sequences, about 88% being singletons. The specimen was CD8+ T cells from PBMCs. The receptors originated from a human donor with multiple sclerosis.

The chain joins TRBV6-5 to TRBJ2-7, with 11 positions matching TRBD2. The CDR3 runs 20 residues. CDR1 MNHEY and CDR2 SVGAGI come from the germline V gene. The ends lost 4 bases at V and 1 base at J; junction bases unmatched: 18. DNA for the CDR3: TGTGCCAGCAGTTCCCGGGGAGAGGTGTTAGCGGGGGGGCAATCCTACGAGCAGTACTTC. Amino acids: CASSSRGEVLAGGQSYEQYF.

The chain recombines TRBV9 with TRBJ2-1; D is undetermined. From germline, CDR1 is SGDLS and CDR2 YYNGEE. V dropped 0 bases and J dropped 5 bases, with 15 bases sitting between them. The CDR3 length is 16 residues. CDR3 sequence reads: CASSVAGEDPHNEQFF. In DNA, the CDR3 is TGTGCCAGCAGCGTAGCTGGGGAAGACCCCCACAATGAGCAGTTCTTC.

This rearrangement joins TRBV27 to TRBJ1-4; 7 bases are a match to TRBD1. This CDR3 is built from 12 residues. Germline assignment: CDR1 MNHEY and CDR2 SMNVEV (reference sequence). The ends lost 11 bases at V and 8 bases at J; junction bases unmatched: 8. CDR3 sequence reads: CAGKGAREKLFF. The CDR3 nucleotides read TGTGCCGGCAAGGGGGCAAGAGAAAAACTGTTTTTT.

V is TRBV7-8 and J is TRBJ2-5; the D gene is possibly TRBD2 (6 bases). The CDR3 runs 15 residues. The V gene lost 5 bases and the J gene lost 1 base, with 14 bases spanning the gap. Germline CDR1 SGHVS, CDR2 FQNEAQ. CDR3 sequence: CASSPSMGLQETQYF. As DNA, the CDR3 is TGTGCCAGCAGCCCCTCCATGGGACTCCAAGAGACCCAGTACTTC.

The V gene is TRBV9, the J gene TRBJ1-2; TRBD1 might be the D (5 bases). V gave up 7 bases and J gave up 7 bases, with 8 bases separating them. Germline V gene lookup returns CDR1 SGDLS and CDR2 YYNGEE. This CDR3 region has 10 residues. CDR3 in DNA: TGTGCCAGCCGGGGACGTGGCTACACCTTC. Its protein product is CASRGRGYTF.

This chain connects TRBV4-1 to TRBJ1-2; 8 bases are shared with TRBD1. The CDR3 runs to 16 residues. Looked up from germline, CDR1 is MGHRA and CDR2 is YSYEKL. V lost 2 bases to trimming and J lost 5 bases; unmatched junction nucleotides: 10. CDR3 sequence: CASSQLGAGGSYGYTF. The CDR3 nucleotides are TGCGCCAGCAGCCAATTGGGCGCAGGGGGCTCGTATGGCTACACCTTC.

In this sample, this clonotype turned up once. This rearrangement joins TRBV28 to TRBJ1-1; D not resolved. This CDR3 region has 12 residues. CDR1 is MDHEN and CDR2 is SYDVKM in the germline V gene. Trimming removed 10 bases at V and 1 base at J, with 10 bases between. The CDR3 is CATHRGNTEAFF. CDR3 DNA sequence: TGTGCCACCCACCGGGGGAACACTGAAGCTTTCTTT.

This sequence joins TRBV12-3 or TRBV12-4 and TRBJ1-3, with 7 bases matching TRBD1. The CDR3 has 15 amino acids. V lost 5 bases and J lost 0; bases outside the gene matches: 4. Here the CDR3 reads CASSPDRVSGNTIYF. The CDR3 nucleotides read TGTGCCAGCAGTCCCGACAGGGTCTCTGGAAACACCATATATTTT.